The entry below gives a single T cell receptor beta chain sequence along with its context. What it binds is unknown. The sample comes from a study of T cells expressing NK-cell markers. Study-wide context: It was sorted CD3+CD56-NKG2C+, CD3+CD56+NKG2C- and CD3+CD56+NKG2C+ T cells that provided the TCR beta repertoires.

Researchers built TCR beta cDNA using 5'RACE template switching with UMIs. TCRdb reanalyzed the 5' RACE reads, giving one entry per CDR3 protein sequence and no DNA. The ten most abundant clones cover almost 1.5% of a sample with a few hundred thousand distinct CDR3 sequences. Germline V gives CDR1 LGHDT, CDR2 YNNKEL (reference sequence). CDR3 size: 16 residues. Findings of the study overall: Of the CD8+ T cell pool in 6 or 7 donors, about 1.0-8% was accounted for by dominant NKG2C+ clonotypes.

The sequencing input was blood T cells: a sorted CD56 or NKG2C T cell subset, CD4+ or CD8+ T cells, or bulk PBMC T cells (not recorded which). This clonotype originated in a woman aged 50 to 65 in good health. The chain combines TRBV3-1 with TRBJ2-1; TCRdb's assignment of TRBD2 cannot be checked, as there is no DNA. This chain's CDR3 is CASSQEGRVSYNEQFF.